Sequencing of this T cell receptor (beta chain) was carried out in a study of glioma-infiltrating T cells. Study-level information: Before surgery, glioma patients received dexamethasone for at most six days.

Amplification of TCR alpha and beta CDR3 regions from RNA used iRepertoire nested multiplex PCR. One entry per CDR3 protein, called by TCRdb with MiXCR from the multiplex PCR reads. This table holds 300,000 to 400,000 distinct CDR3 sequences, less than 50% found once. There are a few counts of this clonotype. The antigen remains unidentified. This CDR3 has 16 residues. Trimming removed 2 bases from V and 6 bases from J; junction bases left unmatched: 10. Looked up from germline, CDR1 is SGHVS and CDR2 is FNYEAQ. Whole-study results and caveats: Non-neoplastic patients had below-expected tissue-blood divergence, while all gliomas exceeded expectation.

The chain has TRBV7-6 and TRBJ2-7, with TRBD2 matching over 10 bases. The TCR originated in a human donor with low-grade glioma or glioblastoma, undergoing nonglioma brain surgery, or in good health (not recorded which). Input material: glioma tissue, nonneoplastic brain tissue, or PBMCs (not recorded which). DNA of the CDR3: TGTGCCAGCAGCTTAAGTCTAGCGGGAGAGGTCGGCGAGCAGTACTTC. Amino acids: CASSLSLAGEVGEQYF.